This TCR beta chain was retrieved from a study of blood T cell repertoires in COVID-19. Germline V gene data show CDR1 as GTSNPN and CDR2 as SVGIG (reference sequence). Trimming removed 3 bases at V and 4 bases at J, with 6 bases between. The CDR3 runs 11 residues. Libraries were prepared by immunoSEQ multiplex PCR; TCRdb keeps only in-frame clonotypes and omits some of them. The table records tens of thousands of clones, approximately 83% of them present only once. What was sequenced was peripheral blood. V and J are TRBV30 and TRBJ1-2; possible D gene TRBD1, 5 bases. This TCR was sampled from a man at least 80 years old with COVID-19, enrolled during active disease. The DNA of the CDR3 is TGTGCCTGGAGGGGGCTCTATGGCTACACCTTC. This codes for CAWRGLYGYTF.